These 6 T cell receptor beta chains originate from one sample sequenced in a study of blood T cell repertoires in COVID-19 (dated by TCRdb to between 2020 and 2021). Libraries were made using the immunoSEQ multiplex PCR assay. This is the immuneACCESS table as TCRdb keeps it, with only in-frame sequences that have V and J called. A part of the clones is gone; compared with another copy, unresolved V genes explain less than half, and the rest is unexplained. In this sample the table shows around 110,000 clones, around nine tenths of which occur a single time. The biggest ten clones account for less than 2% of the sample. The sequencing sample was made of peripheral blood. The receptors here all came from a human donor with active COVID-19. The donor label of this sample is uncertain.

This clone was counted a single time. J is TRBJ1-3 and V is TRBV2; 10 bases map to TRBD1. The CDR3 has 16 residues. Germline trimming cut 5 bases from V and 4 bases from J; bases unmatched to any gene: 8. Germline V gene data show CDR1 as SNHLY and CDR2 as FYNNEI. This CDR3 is CASSRGTGERGNTIYF. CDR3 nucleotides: TGTGCCAGCAGTAGGGGGACAGGGGAGAGAGGAAACACCATATATTTT.

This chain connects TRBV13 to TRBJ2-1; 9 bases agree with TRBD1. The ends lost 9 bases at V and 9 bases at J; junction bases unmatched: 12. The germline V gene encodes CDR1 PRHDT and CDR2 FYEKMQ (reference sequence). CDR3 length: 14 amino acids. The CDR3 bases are TGTGCCAGGGGACCGGACAGGGGTCAGGGTGAGCAGTTCTTC. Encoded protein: CARGPDRGQGEQFF.

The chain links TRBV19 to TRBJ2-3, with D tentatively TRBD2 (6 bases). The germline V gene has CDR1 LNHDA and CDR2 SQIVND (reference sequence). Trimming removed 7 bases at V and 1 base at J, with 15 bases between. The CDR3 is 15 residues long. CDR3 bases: TGTGCCAGTACGCAGCTGGCGGGGCGCACAGATACGCAGTATTTT. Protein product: CASTQLAGRTDTQYF.

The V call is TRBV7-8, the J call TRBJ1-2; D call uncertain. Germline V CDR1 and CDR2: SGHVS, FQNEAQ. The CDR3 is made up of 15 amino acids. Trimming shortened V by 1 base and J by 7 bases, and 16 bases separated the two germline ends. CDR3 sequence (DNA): TGTGCCAGCAGCTTAGAGGTCAGAGGAAAGTTTGGCTACACCTTC. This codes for CASSLEVRGKFGYTF. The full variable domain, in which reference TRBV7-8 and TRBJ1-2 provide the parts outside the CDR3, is GAGVSQSPRYKVAKRGQDVALRCDPISGHVSLFWYQQALGQGPEFLTYFQNEAQLDKSGLPSDRFFAERPEGSVSTLKIQRTQQEDSAVYLCASSLEVRGKFGYTFGSGTRLTVV.

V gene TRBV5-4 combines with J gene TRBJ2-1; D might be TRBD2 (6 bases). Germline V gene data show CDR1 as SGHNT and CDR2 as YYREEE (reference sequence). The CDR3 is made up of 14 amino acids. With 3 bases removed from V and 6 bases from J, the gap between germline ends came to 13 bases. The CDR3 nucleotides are TGTGCCAGCAGCTCGCTGACTAGACCCAATGAGCAGTTCTTC. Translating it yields CASSSLTRPNEQFF.

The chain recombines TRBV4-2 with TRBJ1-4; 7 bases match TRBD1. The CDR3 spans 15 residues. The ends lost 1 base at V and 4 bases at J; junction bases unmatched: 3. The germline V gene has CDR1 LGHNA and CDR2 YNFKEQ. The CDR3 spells CASSQAGTVNEKLFF. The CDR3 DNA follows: TGTGCCAGCAGCCAAGCCGGGACAGTTAATGAAAAACTGTTTTTT.